This record concerns one T cell receptor (beta chain) sequence. The data were taken from a study of monozygotic twins with cystic fibrosis. Germline assignment: CDR1 SGDLS and CDR2 YYNGEE. Between the trimmed V and J ends, which lost 0 bases and 0 bases, there was a span of 17 bases. This CDR3 is built from 18 residues. This table comes from immunoSEQ multiplex PCR, and its TCRdb copy is limited to in-frame clones, with some not included. The profile shows around 26,000 clones, 96% of them singletons. The sample consisted of blood. The TCR sequence derives from a girl aged 2-10 years with cystic fibrosis. The chain carries TRBV9 and TRBJ2-3, with a possible D match to TRBD2 (5 bases). CDR3 protein: CASSVGRSSGISTDTQYF. DNA of the CDR3: TGTGCCAGCAGCGTAGGGAGGTCATCCGGTATTAGCACAGATACGCAGTATTTT.